The 27 T cell receptor beta chains reported below all come from one sample, sequenced in a study of cytomegalovirus exposure and HLA in healthy donors. PCR primers comprised 60 Vbeta and 13 Jbeta primers. Sequencing was performed with immunoSEQ multiplex PCR; in TCRdb, only in-frame clones are kept and a portion is missing. The repertoire holds 90,000 or so clones, under 80% seen once, with around a tenth in the top ten. Sequenced: PBMCs. These receptors were taken from a young man in good health and CMV-seropositive.

This clone was recorded once. The chain links TRBV5-4 to TRBJ2-1; perhaps TRBD2 as D (6 bases). CDR3 length: 15 residues. From germline, CDR1 is SGHNT and CDR2 YYREEE (reference sequence). V lost 4 bases and J 0 bases, leaving 11 bases between the germline ends. Written as DNA, the CDR3 is TGTGCCAGCAGCCCCCTGGAGGGCTCCTACAATGAGCAGTTCTTC. Protein product: CASSPLEGSYNEQFF. Variable domain in full (rest from reference TRBV5-4 and TRBJ2-1): ETGVTQSPTHLIKTRGQQVTLRCSSQSGHNTVSWYQQALGQGPQFIFQYYREEENGRGNFPPRFSGLQFPNYSSELNVNALELDDSALYLCASSPLEGSYNEQFFGPGTRLTVL.

The chain has TRBV5-1 and TRBJ1-1, with D tentatively TRBD1 (5 bases). Germline-derived CDR1 and CDR2 are SGHRS and YFSETQ. The CDR3 is 16 residues long. V lost 7 bases and J 4 bases, leaving 23 bases between the germline ends. This CDR3 is CASRRASGGGRTEAFF. DNA for the CDR3: TGCGCCAGCCGAAGAGCCTCTGGGGGGGGACGCACTGAAGCTTTCTTT.

The chain couples TRBV19 to TRBJ1-4, with D perhaps TRBD1 (5 bases). Trimming removed 1 base from V and 8 bases from J, with 14 bases in between. CDR3 length: 15 amino acids. From germline, CDR1 is LNHDA and CDR2 SQIVND (reference sequence). CDR3 nucleotides: TGTGCCAGTAGTATAGGAGGCAGGGTCGGAGAAAAACTGTTTTTT. Translation gives CASSIGGRVGEKLFF.

This chain links TRBV2 with TRBJ2-1; perhaps TRBD1 as D (5 bases). The CDR3 totals 13 residues. CDR1 is SNHLY and CDR2 is FYNNEI in the germline V gene. Trimming left V 7 bases short and J 6 bases short, with 13 bases between. As DNA, the CDR3 is TGTGCCAGCAAAACTGACAGCTGCAATGAGCAGTTCTTC. This codes for CASKTDSCNEQFF.

This clone was seen only a few times. The V and J genes are TRBV7-3 and TRBJ1-1, with D perhaps TRBD1 (5 bases). The V and J ends lost 5 bases and 1 base respectively, with 8 bases between them. CDR1 is SGHTA, CDR2 FQGTGA, per germline. The CDR3 has 13 residues. The CDR3 bases are TGTGCCAGCAGCGCGGGACCGAACACTGAAGCTTTCTTT. Amino acids: CASSAGPNTEAFF. Drawing the rest from reference TRBV7-3 and TRBJ1-1, the complete variable domain is GAGVSQTPSNKVTEKGKYVELRCDPISGHTALYWYRQSLGQGPEFLIYFQGTGAADDSGLPNDRFFAVRPEGSVSTLKIQRTERGDSAVYLCASSAGPNTEAFFGQGTRLTVV.

This clone was recorded once. V and J are TRBV11-1 and TRBJ2-1; TRBD2 might be the D (5 bases). Germline CDR1 and CDR2: SGHAT and FQDESV (reference sequence). With 2 bases removed from V and 6 bases from J, the gap between germline ends came to 8 bases. The CDR3 sequence is 13 residues long. CDR3 residues: CASSLSGGNEQFF. In DNA, the CDR3 is TGTGCCAGCAGCTTAAGCGGCGGCAATGAGCAGTTCTTC.

About this clone itself: One junction end disagrees with the germline gene, perhaps due to a read error. CDR3 sequence (DNA): TGTTCCAGCAGCTTCGACAGGGGGTTGTACAATGAGCAGTTCTTC. Translating gives CSSSFDRGLYNEQFF. This chain joins TRBV7-9 and TRBJ2-1; 9 bases fit TRBD1. Germline V gives CDR1 SEHNR, CDR2 FQNEAQ (reference sequence). This CDR3 has 15 amino acids.

The table lists this clone with a count of one. The chain combines TRBV6-6 with TRBJ1-5; the match to TRBD1 covers 10 bases. This CDR3 has 13 residues. Unmatched junction bases numbered 1, after V lost 6 bases and J lost 5 bases. The germline V gene encodes CDR1 MNHNY and CDR2 SVGAGI (reference sequence). In DNA, the CDR3 is TGTGCCAGCAGGGACAGGGGGTATCAGCCCCAGCATTTT. This translates into CASRDRGYQPQHF.

The chain has TRBV30 and TRBJ2-2, with D possibly being TRBD2 (5 bases). V was trimmed by 3 bases and J by 5 bases, leaving 13 bases between them. Looked up from germline, CDR1 is GTSNPN and CDR2 is SVGIG (reference sequence). The CDR3 covers 14 residues. Here the CDR3 DNA reads TGTGCCTGGAGCACACAACTAGAAACCGGGGAGCTGTTTTTT. This sequence encodes CAWSTQLETGELFF.

The chain joins TRBV4-3 to TRBJ1-5; 7 bases line up with TRBD1. V was clipped by 4 bases and J by 2 bases; unmatched bases: 11. The CDR3 is 17 residues long. CDR1 and CDR2 (germline): LGHNA, YSLEER. CDR3 sequence (DNA): TGCGCCAGCAGCCGAGAGATGACAGGGTTAGGCAATCAGCCCCAGCATTTT. Its translation: CASSREMTGLGNQPQHF.

CDR3 in amino acids: CASNPAGSSYNSPLHF. CDR3 nucleotides: TGTGCCAGCAACCCTGCAGGAAGCTCCTATAATTCACCCCTCCACTTT. The rearrangement joins TRBV5-6 to TRBJ1-6; D ambiguous. The length of the CDR3 is 16 residues. V lost 6 bases to trimming and J lost 0 bases, with 13 bases between them. CDR1 SGHDT and CDR2 YYEEEE come from the germline V gene. The complete variable domain, with remaining parts taken from reference TRBV5-6 and TRBJ1-6, reads DAGVTQSPTHLIKTRGQQVTLRCSPKSGHDTVSWYQQALGQGPQFIFQYYEEEERQRGNFPDRFSGHQFPNYSSELNVNALLLGDSALYLCASNPAGSSYNSPLHFGNGTRLTVT.

The chain combines TRBV30 with TRBJ1-1; D ambiguous. Between the trimmed V and J ends, which lost 7 bases and 4 bases, there was a span of 13 bases. Per the germline V gene, CDR1 is GTSNPN and CDR2 is SVGIG (reference sequence). The CDR3 sequence is 12 residues long. The CDR3 loop is CASHGVGTEAFF. Written as DNA, the CDR3 is TGTGCCTCTCACGGGGTGGGCACTGAAGCTTTCTTT.

To note about this clone: The sample carries other DNA sequences with the same CDR3. This chain joins TRBV9 and TRBJ1-1; 10 positions match TRBD1. The germline gives CDR1 SGDLS, CDR2 YYNGEE. The V gene end was trimmed by 2 bases and the J gene end by 3 bases; junction bases not matched to a gene: 1. The CDR3 has 14 amino acids. CDR3 coding DNA: TGTGCCAGCAGCGTGGGGACAGGGGACACTGAAGCTTTCTTT. This translates into CASSVGTGDTEAFF.

The sample holds a few counts of this clone. The V call is TRBV11-2, the J call TRBJ2-5, with 10 bases fitting TRBD1. The ends lost 3 bases at V and 4 bases at J; junction bases unmatched: 5. The CDR3 extends over 15 amino acids. Germline values: CDR1 SGHAT, CDR2 FQNNGV. CDR3 sequence reads: CASSFGDRGGETQYF. CDR3 nucleotide sequence: TGTGCCAGCAGCTTCGGGGACAGGGGTGGAGAGACCCAGTACTTC.

V gene TRBV29-1 combines with J gene TRBJ1-3; D not certain. Trimming stripped 1 base from V and 1 base from J, with 5 bases between. The germline gives CDR1 SQVTM, CDR2 ANQGSEA. This CDR3 is built from 13 residues. CDR3 sequence reads: CSVEAGSGNTIYF. The CDR3 bases are TGCAGCGTTGAAGCGGGTTCTGGAAACACCATATATTTT. The entire variable domain, with the rest obtained from reference TRBV29-1 and TRBJ1-3, is as follows: SAVISQKPSRDICQRGTSLTIQCQVDSQVTMMFWYRQQPGQSLTLIATANQGSEATYESGFVIDKFPISRPNLTFSTLTVSNMSPEDSSIYLCSVEAGSGNTIYFGEGSWLTVV.

The chain recombines TRBV5-8 with TRBJ2-2, with 7 bases lining up with TRBD1. The CDR3 has 17 residues. Germline CDR1 and CDR2: SGHTS and YDEGEE. The junction had 17 bases not matched to a gene; V was cut back by 6 bases and J by 6 bases. The CDR3 coding sequence is TGTGCCAGCACCTTTATCCGGGACAGTTGGTCGGCCGGGGAGCTGTTTTTT. Amino acid sequence: CASTFIRDSWSAGELFF.

The chain links TRBV15 to TRBJ2-5; no clear D. The tail of the sequence fits TRBJ2-7 better, so the J call may be wrong. The CDR3 loop spans 14 amino acids. From germline, CDR1 is LNHNV and CDR2 YYDKDF (reference sequence). Written as DNA, the CDR3 is TGTGCCACCAGCAGAGATGTACTATCCTACGAGCAGTACTTC. Translated, it gives CATSRDVLSYEQYF.

This clone has a single count. The rearrangement links TRBV2 to TRBJ1-5; TRBD1 agrees at 8 bases. V shed 1 base and J 5 bases; nucleotides not matched to a gene: 7. Per germline, CDR1 SNHLY and CDR2 FYNNEI. CDR3 size: 16 residues. CDR3 DNA: TGTGCCAGCAGTGAAGTAAGGCAGGGGGCCTATCAGCCCCAGCATTTT. Translated, it gives CASSEVRQGAYQPQHF.

The V and J genes are TRBV19 and TRBJ2-1, with D perhaps TRBD1 (5 bases). The CDR3 consists of 13 residues. With 3 bases removed from V and 3 bases from J, the gap between germline ends came to 6 bases. The V gene's germline CDR1 is LNHDA and CDR2 SQIVND (reference sequence). In DNA form, the CDR3 reads TGTGCCAGTAGTATCGACAGCTACAATGAGCAGTTCTTC. This translates into CASSIDSYNEQFF.

This sequence joins TRBV29-1 and TRBJ2-5; TRBD1 matches 7 bases. The germline CDR1 and CDR2 sequences are SQVTM and ANQGSEA. The CDR3 extends over 12 amino acids. V was pared by 5 bases and J by 5 bases, with 5 bases of the junction left unmatched. The CDR3 DNA reads TGCAGCGTTTACAGGGGTGGGGAGACCCAGTACTTC. Its protein is CSVYRGGETQYF.

This clone was seen a few times. CDR3 nucleotide sequence: TGTGCCAGCAACAGGGGTGACTACGAGCAGTACTTC. Amino acid sequence: CASNRGDYEQYF. V and J are TRBV28 and TRBJ2-7; 7 bases agree with TRBD1. The V gene's germline CDR1 is MDHEN and CDR2 SYDVKM. Germline trimming cut 7 bases from V and 3 bases from J; bases unmatched to any gene: 3. There are 12 residues in the CDR3.

The gene calls are TRBV5-1 and TRBJ1-6; 9 positions match TRBD1. J lost 6 bases, V lost 5 bases, and 9 bases had no gene match. The CDR3 totals 16 residues. The germline V gene encodes CDR1 SGHRS and CDR2 YFSETQ. CDR3 in amino acids: CASRAQRGQGNSPLHF. The CDR3 region has the DNA TGCGCCAGCAGAGCGCAGCGGGGACAGGGTAATTCACCCCTCCACTTT.

This clone has more than one count but fewer than ten. The V and J genes are TRBV13 and TRBJ2-7, with D possibly being TRBD1 (6 bases). Germline V gene data show CDR1 as PRHDT and CDR2 as FYEKMQ (reference sequence). There are 15 residues in the CDR3. V was clipped by 6 bases and J by 5 bases, with 20 bases between them. The CDR3 is CASSYGAGEIHEQYF. DNA of the CDR3: TGTGCCAGCAGTTACGGCGCAGGGGAAATCCACGAGCAGTACTTC.

A single count supports this clone. This chain uses TRBV5-6 with TRBJ2-3; 10 positions match TRBD1. This CDR3 has 16 amino acids. Germline trimming cut 3 bases from V and 4 bases from J; bases unmatched to any gene: 8. Per germline, CDR1 SGHDT and CDR2 YYEEEE. Written as DNA, the CDR3 is TGTGCCAGCAGCTGGGACAGGGGAGTACTCCCAGATACGCAGTATTTT. Protein sequence: CASSWDRGVLPDTQYF.

In this sample, this clone turned up once. V and J are TRBV5-1 and TRBJ2-7, with TRBD1 identical over 11 bases. CDR3 length: 17 residues. Germline CDR1 is SGHRS and CDR2 is YFSETQ. V was clipped by 0 bases and J by 4 bases; unmatched bases: 9. For the CDR3, the DNA is TGCGCCAGCAGCTTGGTGGGGACAGGGGGGCTCACTTACGAGCAGTACTTC. This encodes CASSLVGTGGLTYEQYF.

Turning to this clone: The junction and the germline gene differ at one end; a read error may be behind it. The V and J genes are TRBV7-9 and TRBJ1-4; tentatively, D is TRBD1 (5 bases). Germline lookup yields CDR1 SEHNR and CDR2 FQNEAQ (reference sequence). The CDR3 runs to 16 residues. The CDR3 loop reads CSSSPIGGSTNEKLFF. DNA of the CDR3: TGTTCCAGCAGCCCGATCGGGGGTTCAACTAATGAAAAACTGTTTTTT. Using reference TRBV7-9 and TRBJ1-4 for the parts outside the CDR3, the full variable domain is DTGVSQNPRHKITKRGQNVTFRCDPISEHNRLYWYRQTLGQGPEFLTYFQNEAQLEKSRLLSDRFSAERPKGSFSTLEIQRTEQGDSAMYLCSSSPIGGSTNEKLFFGSGTQLSVL.

The chain has TRBV6-6 and TRBJ2-5; D is perhaps TRBD2 (7 bases). This CDR3 comprises 14 residues. Germline assignment: CDR1 MNHNY and CDR2 SVGAGI (reference sequence). Trimming took off 8 bases at V and 4 bases at J, with 17 bases between the two ends. The CDR3 DNA is TGTGCCAGCGGAAAACAGGGCGGGGGAGAGACCCAGTACTTC. Translating it yields CASGKQGGGETQYF.